This T cell receptor (beta chain) was captured in a study of STAT5B mutations in CD4+ large granular lymphocyte leukemia. Profiling relied on immunoSEQ multiplex PCR, and the TCRdb table lists in-frame clones only, not all of them. The sample includes some 23,000 clones, 70% to 80% seen only once; the top ten take around 0.4%. As regards this clone: Its cognate antigen is unknown.

Points from the study as a whole: Top patient clones used TRBV06 genes more often: 8/27 versus 2/35 in controls.

Germline-derived CDR1 and CDR2 are ENHRY and SYGVKD. The CDR3 runs to 15 residues. The J segment lost 10 bases and the V segment lost 10 bases, leaving 14 bases of the junction unmatched. The source of this sequence is a human donor in good health. This chain links TRBV10-3 with TRBJ1-6; 9 nucleotides align to TRBD1. Sequenced sample: CD4+ T cells from blood buffy coats. The CDR3: CATRGAGTGPSPLHF. The CDR3 bases are TGTGCCACCCGGGGGGCCGGGACAGGGCCGTCACCCCTCCACTTT.